This T cell receptor beta chain originates from a study of T cell clonality in common variable immunodeficiency. Points from the study as a whole: Fewer deletions and N-nucleotide insertions were reportedly seen in common variable immunodeficiency TCR beta sequences.

TCRdb keeps only in-frame clones here, not all; method: immunoSEQ multiplex PCR. The record shows around 21,000 clones for this sample, with no singletons present. The V and J ends lost 1 base and 2 bases, in that order; junction bases with no gene match: 6. Germline CDR1 reads LGHNT; CDR2 reads FRNRAP. The CDR3 loop spans 17 amino acids. This clone was counted at least ten times. The antigen is not known. The DNA ends 3 residues before the CDR3 does, and the rest of the CDR3 is filled in from the germline J gene. This TCR derives from a human donor with common variable immunodeficiency. V and J are TRBV12-5 and TRBJ2-3, with 10 bases fitting TRBD2. Sample: peripheral blood mononuclear cells. The CDR3 here is CASGLGLAGVFTDTQYF. Incomplete CDR3 DNA: TGTGCTAGTGGTTTGGGCCTAGCGGGAGTCTTCACAGATACG.